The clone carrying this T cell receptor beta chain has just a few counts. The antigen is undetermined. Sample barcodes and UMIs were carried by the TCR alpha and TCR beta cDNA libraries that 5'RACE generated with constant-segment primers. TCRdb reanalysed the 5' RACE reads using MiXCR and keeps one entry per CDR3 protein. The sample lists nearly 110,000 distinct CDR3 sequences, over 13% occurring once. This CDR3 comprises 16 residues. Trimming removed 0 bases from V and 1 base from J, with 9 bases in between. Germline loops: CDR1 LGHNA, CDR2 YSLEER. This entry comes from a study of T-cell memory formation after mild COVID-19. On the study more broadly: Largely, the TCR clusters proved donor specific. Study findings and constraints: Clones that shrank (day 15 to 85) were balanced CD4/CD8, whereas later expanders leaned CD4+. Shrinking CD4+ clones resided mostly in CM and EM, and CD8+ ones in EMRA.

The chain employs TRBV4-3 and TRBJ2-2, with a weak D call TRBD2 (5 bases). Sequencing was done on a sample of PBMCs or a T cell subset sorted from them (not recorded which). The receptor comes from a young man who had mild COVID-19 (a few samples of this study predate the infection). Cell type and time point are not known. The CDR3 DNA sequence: TGCGCCAGCAGCCAAGATCGCGGACTGAACACCGGGGAGCTGTTTTTT. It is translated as CASSQDRGLNTGELFF.